These T cell receptor beta chains were read from a single sample in a study of naive and memory T cell subsets. MiXCR, run by TCRdb on the UMI-ligation and nested PCR reads, gives a single entry per CDR3 protein. The table includes 130,000 or so distinct CDR3 sequences, around 35% detected once. Sequenced: central memory CD4+ T cells from blood. Source of these receptors: a human donor in good health. Both conserved end residues are trimmed from each CDR3. Fields, in order: J gene, V gene, CDR3 protein.

j_gene: TRBJ2-1; v_gene: TRBV7-2; CDR3aa: ASSFLAGSLYNEQF
j_gene: TRBJ1-1; v_gene: TRBV6-1; CDR3aa: ASSTETYTEAF
j_gene: TRBJ2-6; v_gene: TRBV6-4; CDR3aa: ASSDPGDRSSGANVLT
j_gene: TRBJ1-1; v_gene: TRBV7-8; CDR3aa: ASSLEGSNTEAF
j_gene: TRBJ1-2; v_gene: TRBV12-5; CDR3aa: ASGRGPLLGYT
j_gene: TRBJ2-1; v_gene: TRBV11-2; CDR3aa: ASSHYGLSSYNEQF
j_gene: TRBJ2-3; v_gene: TRBV6-2/TRBV6-3; CDR3aa: ASSYGKGADTQY
j_gene: TRBJ2-1; v_gene: TRBV20-1; CDR3aa: SATPSGSFDNEQF
j_gene: TRBJ2-7; v_gene: TRBV7-9; CDR3aa: ASSFAGGPVHEQY
j_gene: TRBJ2-1; v_gene: TRBV25-1; CDR3aa: ASSGLDLQGGEQF
j_gene: TRBJ2-3; v_gene: TRBV7-3; CDR3aa: ASSLAPQGGTDTQY
j_gene: TRBJ2-2; v_gene: TRBV9; CDR3aa: ASSVLGLPGELF
j_gene: TRBJ2-7; v_gene: TRBV6-1; CDR3aa: ASSTRIRESEQY
j_gene: TRBJ2-7; v_gene: TRBV28; CDR3aa: ASSLGGYRQQGPEQY
j_gene: TRBJ2-1; v_gene: TRBV29-1; CDR3aa: SVEGGRNEQF
j_gene: TRBJ2-3; v_gene: TRBV6-5; CDR3aa: ASSSGPDTQY
j_gene: TRBJ2-1; v_gene: TRBV7-6; CDR3aa: ASSLRTSGSGEQF
j_gene: TRBJ2-1; v_gene: TRBV2; CDR3aa: ASSGFTGTSGSNEQF
j_gene: TRBJ2-7; v_gene: TRBV20-1; CDR3aa: SARLDRRVGGTYEQY
j_gene: TRBJ2-2; v_gene: TRBV24-1; CDR3aa: ATSETGQTAGELF
j_gene: TRBJ1-2; v_gene: TRBV12-3/TRBV12-4; CDR3aa: ASSRGQINYGYT
j_gene: TRBJ1-2; v_gene: TRBV27; CDR3aa: ASSLKSGNEPNYGYT
j_gene: TRBJ2-1; v_gene: TRBV5-1; CDR3aa: ASSPYGGNEQF
j_gene: TRBJ2-7; v_gene: TRBV27; CDR3aa: ASSLGNPGQGPYEQY
j_gene: TRBJ2-7; v_gene: TRBV15; CDR3aa: ATSREEGQDPYEQY
j_gene: TRBJ2-4; v_gene: TRBV5-5; CDR3aa: ASSLGLAGGILNIQY
j_gene: TRBJ1-1; v_gene: TRBV7-2; CDR3aa: ASSPGYTEAF
j_gene: TRBJ1-3; v_gene: TRBV19; CDR3aa: ASRAIAGGNTIY
j_gene: TRBJ1-1; v_gene: TRBV5-1; CDR3aa: ASSLGGLAEAF
j_gene: TRBJ2-1; v_gene: TRBV7-2; CDR3aa: ASTSDGRYNEQF
j_gene: TRBJ2-2; v_gene: TRBV3-1; CDR3aa: ASSPTWAVSTGELF
j_gene: TRBJ2-7; v_gene: TRBV5-1; CDR3aa: ASSRETSGRGEQY
j_gene: TRBJ2-1; v_gene: TRBV7-6; CDR3aa: ASSFRTSGSQNEQF
j_gene: TRBJ1-1; v_gene: TRBV12-3/TRBV12-4; CDR3aa: ASSPPMGKNTEAF
j_gene: TRBJ2-1; v_gene: TRBV5-5; CDR3aa: ASSRRGGYNEQF
j_gene: TRBJ2-7; v_gene: TRBV6-2/TRBV6-3; CDR3aa: ASSAGTSGTSYEQY
j_gene: TRBJ2-2; v_gene: TRBV7-7; CDR3aa: ASSFNRNTGELF
j_gene: TRBJ2-7; v_gene: TRBV6-1; CDR3aa: ASGRDTYEQY
j_gene: TRBJ1-5; v_gene: TRBV6-2/TRBV6-3; CDR3aa: ASSKDGRNQPQH
j_gene: TRBJ2-1; v_gene: TRBV18; CDR3aa: ASSPDELAGYNEQF
j_gene: TRBJ2-3; v_gene: TRBV28; CDR3aa: ASSSPKTGGADTQY
j_gene: TRBJ1-5; v_gene: TRBV20-1; CDR3aa: SARDLQISNQPQH
j_gene: TRBJ2-3; v_gene: TRBV6-2/TRBV6-3; CDR3aa: ASSPGHSTDTQY
j_gene: TRBJ1-3; v_gene: TRBV29-1; CDR3aa: SVDRADTIY
j_gene: TRBJ2-1; v_gene: TRBV11-2; CDR3aa: ASSLASRANEQF
j_gene: TRBJ2-1; v_gene: TRBV18; CDR3aa: ASSPVKLATFGNEQF
j_gene: TRBJ1-2; v_gene: TRBV27; CDR3aa: ASSSRQGANYGYT
j_gene: TRBJ1-6; v_gene: TRBV7-9; CDR3aa: ASSQRTGGSLH
j_gene: TRBJ2-2; v_gene: TRBV11-3; CDR3aa: ASSHRGSFGTGELF
j_gene: TRBJ2-1; v_gene: TRBV10-3; CDR3aa: AISDGSRVHNEQF
j_gene: TRBJ1-2; v_gene: TRBV5-1; CDR3aa: ASSFEGSRSYGYT
j_gene: TRBJ2-5; v_gene: TRBV12-3/TRBV12-4; CDR3aa: ASSLTSGRVGMETQY
j_gene: TRBJ2-1; v_gene: TRBV12-3/TRBV12-4; CDR3aa: ASSSRPLANEQF
j_gene: TRBJ2-1; v_gene: TRBV29-1; CDR3aa: SGQGSNEQF
j_gene: TRBJ2-3; v_gene: TRBV19; CDR3aa: ATSLGGADTQY
j_gene: TRBJ1-3; v_gene: TRBV5-1; CDR3aa: ASSLVGQGPGNTIY
j_gene: TRBJ1-3; v_gene: TRBV28; CDR3aa: ASRTPAGDRNTIY